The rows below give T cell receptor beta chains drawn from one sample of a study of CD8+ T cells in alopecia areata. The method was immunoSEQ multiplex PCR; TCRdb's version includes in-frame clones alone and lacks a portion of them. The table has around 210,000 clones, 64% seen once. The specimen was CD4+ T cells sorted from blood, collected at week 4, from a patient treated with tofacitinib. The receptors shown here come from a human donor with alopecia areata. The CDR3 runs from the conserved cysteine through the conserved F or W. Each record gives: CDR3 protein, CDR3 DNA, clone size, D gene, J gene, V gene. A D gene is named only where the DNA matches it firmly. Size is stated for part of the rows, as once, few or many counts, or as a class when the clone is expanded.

CASSIPEQFF | TGTGCCAGTAGTATCCCAGAGCAGTTCTTC | - | - | TRBJ2-1 | TRBV19
CSVRVLAAGAYNEQFF | TGCAGCGTTCGCGTTCTTGCGGCGGGGGCCTACAATGAGCAGTTCTTC | - | TRBD2 | TRBJ2-1 | TRBV29-1
CASSSGARQGARGYTF | TGTGCCAGCAGCTCAGGGGCCCGACAGGGGGCGCGTGGCTACACCTTC | few | TRBD1 | TRBJ1-2 | TRBV7-2
CASTSPGGANVLTF | TGTGCCAGCACCTCTCCGGGCGGGGCCAACGTCCTGACTTTC | - | - | TRBJ2-6 | TRBV6-5
CASSFLGTGGDEQFF | TGTGCCAGCAGCTTTCTCGGGACAGGGGGTGATGAGCAGTTCTTC | - | TRBD1 | TRBJ2-1 | TRBV11-2
CASSTYSFNSPLHF | TGTGCCAGTAGTACGTACAGCTTTAATTCACCCCTCCACTTT | - | - | TRBJ1-6 | TRBV19
CASSPGGPRGAFF | TGTGCCAGCTCACCAGGGGGCCCGAGGGGAGCTTTCTTT | once | - | TRBJ1-1 | TRBV18
CAAVRETQYF | TGTGCCGCGGTGAGGGAGACCCAGTACTTC | - | - | TRBJ2-5 | TRBV6-1
CASSYSFVDRELFF | TGTGCCAGCAGTTACTCCTTCGTTGACAGGGAGCTGTTTTTT | few | - | TRBJ2-2 | TRBV6-5
CASSGGAVYGYTF | TGTGCCAGCAGCGGAGGAGCCGTATATGGCTACACCTTC | - | - | TRBJ1-2 | TRBV5-5
CASSEQGSMNTEAFF | TGTGCCAGCAGTGAACAGGGCAGTATGAACACTGAAGCTTTCTTT | - | - | TRBJ1-1 | TRBV2
CASSYQNRNTEAFF | TGTGCCAGCAGCTATCAAAACAGAAACACTGAAGCTTTCTTT | - | - | TRBJ1-1 | TRBV27
CASSGGTSGIAEQFF | TGTGCCAGCAGCGGTGGGACTAGCGGGATTGCTGAGCAGTTCTTC | - | TRBD2 | TRBJ2-1 | TRBV5-4
CASSESMNTEAFF | TGTGCCAGCAGTGAGTCTATGAACACTGAAGCTTTCTTT | - | - | TRBJ1-1 | TRBV25-1